The source of this TCR beta chain is a study of T cells after yellow fever vaccination (dated by TCRdb to about 2019). For the study in its entirety: The SMART-Seq v4 Ultra Low Input RNA kit was used to prepare libraries from fractions with low cell numbers. To follow T-cell clones before and after primary and booster YFV17D yellow fever vaccination, bulk TCR alpha and beta repertoires were sequenced over time. Two healthy male donors made up the cohort, one aged 18 to 30 years and the other aged 30 to 40 years. Bulk PBMC replicates and cell subsets were isolated from blood drawn at multiple timepoints before and after both primary and secondary immunization. Study-wide conclusions, independent of this receptor: FACS-sorted repertoires could contain abundant contaminating clonotypes from the bulk population, so computational filtering was required. A small share of clonotypes was detected in both CD4 and CD8 compartments, with the overlap likely arising from convergent recombination. The secondary T-cell response was found to be weaker but faster than the primary response, with a peak reached on day 5 rather than on day 15. After the booster, most of the clones that had expanded following primary vaccination were detected again (96% of CD4 and around nine tenths of CD8), which suggests that memory was broadly maintained. Because only two donors were included in the study, the extent to which the findings can be generalized is limited.

Points on this clonotype: Its antigen is unknown. No base qualities exist here, and no much larger clone lies one base off it.

TCR cDNA was synthesized by 5'RACE template switching, which introduced a universal primer site and unique molecular identifiers. Priming for cDNA synthesis came from both the TCR alpha and TCR beta constant segments. Two PCR steps were used to amplify libraries, with sample barcodes and sequencing adapters being added in the second step. Sequencing of the libraries was done on either Illumina HiSeq 2500 (2x100 bp) or NovaSeq (2x150 bp). Per the source publication's procedure: Demultiplexing of reads and collapsing into UMI consensus sequences were performed with MIGEC, and V(D)J alignment was carried out with MiXCR. Using edgeR on replicate PBMC samples, clonotypes were called vaccine-responding if FDR was below 0.01 and the log2 fold change was above 5 up to day 15. CD4 or CD8 identity was assigned to each bulk clonotype according to whether the clonotype was present at higher abundance in the sequenced CD4 repertoire or the sequenced CD8 repertoire. TCRdb handled the public reads itself, with Q25 trimming in fastp and clone calling in MiXCR, and kept productive beta chains. Identical CDR3 protein sequences are pooled into one entry, listed with their most common genes and DNA. In this record, the V and J calls reflect TCRdb's handling and not the investigators' own analysis. The sample table records 300,000 to 400,000 distinct CDR3 sequences; 8.7% of these occur just once. The leading ten clones occupy about a sixth of the sample.

The treatment or condition label for this specimen denotes: live attenuated yellow fever vaccine strain. Two biological replicates of bulk PBMCs were collected at each blood-draw timepoint. A standard Ficoll-Paque protocol was used to isolate PBMCs from peripheral blood. TriZol was used to extract RNA from bulk PBMCs, from CD4 and CD8 fractions, and from dextramer-positive and dextramer-negative fractions. CDR1 and CDR2 were assigned from the germline V gene (reference sequence) as SEHNR and FQNEAQ. The CDR3, cysteine through phenylalanine, is 12 amino acids long. CDR3 DNA only is kept here, 36 bases in frame from base 1. Trimming at the junction amounts to 10 bases on V and 3 bases on J, and the germline ends lie 10 bases apart.

This sequence uses TRBV7-9 and TRBJ1-5; too little of a D gene remains to name it. The sequencing used PBMCs, collected on the day of the first yellow fever vaccination. The sequence derives from a man younger than 35 who received the YFV17D yellow fever vaccine. CDR3 reads: CATSVDNQPQHF. The nucleotides are TGTGCCACCTCGGTCGACAATCAGCCCCAGCATTTT.